The 15 T cell receptor beta chains listed next were all sequenced from one sample in a study of blood T cell repertoires in COVID-19. Using immunoSEQ multiplex PCR, the repertoire was profiled, and TCRdb retains in-frame clones only, with some absent. In the table there are 77,000 or so clones, about 70% of which are singletons. Input material: peripheral blood. These receptors were collected from a woman aged 80 or over with active or convalescent COVID-19.

The J gene is TRBJ2-7, the V gene TRBV9, with D possibly TRBD1 on 5 matching bases. This CDR3 spans 15 amino acids. Trimming removed 0 bases from V and 4 bases from J, with 14 bases in between. Looked up from germline, CDR1 is SGDLS and CDR2 is YYNGEE. The CDR3 spells CASSVEPDNFYEQYF. DNA of the CDR3: TGTGCCAGCAGCGTAGAACCGGACAATTTTTACGAGCAGTACTTC.

The V and J genes are TRBV29-1 and TRBJ2-1; 8 nucleotides line up with TRBD2. The length of the CDR3 is 13 residues. CDR1 is SQVTM and CDR2 is ANQGSEA in the germline V gene. CDR3 protein: CKAQGGGYNEQFF. The CDR3, as DNA: TGCAAAGCGCAAGGCGGGGGGTACAATGAGCAGTTCTTC.

This sequence joins TRBV6-5 and TRBJ1-4, with TRBD1 matching over 9 bases. This CDR3 spans 14 amino acids. V dropped 4 bases and J dropped 6; count of bases not matched to a gene: 3. Germline values: CDR1 MNHEY, CDR2 SVGAGI. The CDR3 sequence: CASSSWTGDEKLFF. The CDR3 DNA reads as TGTGCCAGCAGTTCCTGGACAGGGGATGAAAAACTGTTTTTT.

A few counts support this clone. The chain is built from TRBV5-5 and TRBJ2-5, with unresolved D. Looked up from germline, CDR1 is SGHKS and CDR2 is YYEKEE (reference sequence). V lost 0 bases and J 0 bases, leaving 6 bases between the germline ends. The CDR3 is 14 residues long. The CDR3 bases are TGTGCCAGCAGCTTGGAGGAGTACCAAGAGACCCAGTACTTC. Translating it yields CASSLEEYQETQYF. Variable domain in full (rest from reference TRBV5-5 and TRBJ2-5): DAGVTQSPTHLIKTRGQQVTLRCSPISGHKSVSWYQQVLGQGPQFIFQYYEKEERGRGNFPDRFSARQFPNYSSELNVNALLLGDSALYLCASSLEEYQETQYFGPGTRLLVL.

The genes are TRBV5-1 and TRBJ2-1; 8 positions agree with TRBD2. Trimming removed 0 bases from V and 0 bases from J; junction bases left unmatched: 5. CDR3 length equals 17 residues. In germline, CDR1 is SGHRS, CDR2 YFSETQ. The CDR3 region has the DNA TGCGCCAGCAGCTTGGCCGGGGGGGCTCACTCCTACAATGAGCAGTTCTTC. It translates to CASSLAGGAHSYNEQFF. The full variable domain, with the rest looked up from reference TRBV5-1 and TRBJ2-1, is KAGVTQTPRYLIKTRGQQVTLSCSPISGHRSVSWYQQTPGQGLQFLFEYFSETQRNKGNFPGRFSGRQFSNSRSEMNVSTLELGDSALYLCASSLAGGAHSYNEQFFGPGTRLTVL.

This rearrangement joins TRBV18 to TRBJ2-5; the D gene is possibly TRBD1 (5 bases). CDR3 length equals 13 residues. Germline CDR1 KGHSH, CDR2 LQKENI. Trimming removed 3 bases from V and 2 bases from J, with 7 bases in between. The CDR3 DNA reads TGTGCCAGCTCACCGACAGAGCAAGAGACCCAGTACTTC. Its translation is CASSPTEQETQYF.

The chain links TRBV19 to TRBJ2-2; D uncertain. Deletions cut 9 bases from V and 0 bases from J, with 11 bases between. CDR3 size: 14 residues. Germline loops: CDR1 LNHDA, CDR2 SQIVND (reference sequence). This CDR3 is CASTDTANTGELFF. The CDR3 DNA is TGTGCCAGCACAGACACCGCGAACACCGGGGAGCTGTTTTTT.

Notes on this clone: Other DNA sequences of this sample code for an identical CDR3. The genes are TRBV5-1 and TRBJ1-1; D is perhaps TRBD1 (6 bases). CDR3 length equals 12 residues. The germline gives CDR1 SGHRS, CDR2 YFSETQ. Trimming removed 5 bases from V and 5 bases from J, with 10 bases in between. DNA of the CDR3: TGCGCCAGCAGTACAGGGTATACTGAAGCTTTCTTT. Its protein is CASSTGYTEAFF.

J is TRBJ2-2 and V is TRBV19, with 9 nucleotides matching TRBD1. The CDR3 runs 15 residues. Germline CDR1 and CDR2: LNHDA and SQIVND (reference sequence). V was clipped by 5 bases and J by 3 bases; unmatched bases: 4. CDR3 DNA: TGTGCCAGTAGTTCCCGGGACAGGGACACCGGGGAGCTGTTTTTT. Its protein is CASSSRDRDTGELFF.

The chain has TRBV10-3 and TRBJ1-6; D is possibly TRBD1 (6 bases). V was clipped by 1 base and J by 7 bases, with 8 bases between them. Germline CDR1 and CDR2: ENHRY and SYGVKD. The CDR3 consists of 14 residues. The CDR3, as DNA: TGTGCCATCAGTGAGTTACAGGGAAATTCACCCCTCCACTTT. Translated: CAISELQGNSPLHF.

In the case of this clone: This CDR3 is also generated by other DNA sequences in the sample. The chain links TRBV6-4 to TRBJ2-2, with D perhaps matching TRBD1 (8 bases). CDR1 and CDR2 from the germline V gene are MRHNA and SNTAGT. Trimming pared 5 bases from V and 0 bases from J, leaving 16 bases between. CDR3 length equals 17 residues. The CDR3 is CASSRSGTGANTGELFF. The CDR3 DNA sequence: TGTGCCAGCAGTAGAAGCGGGACAGGAGCGAACACCGGGGAGCTGTTTTTT.

The gene calls are TRBV6-2 or TRBV6-3 and TRBJ1-1; D is unclear. The ends were cut back, 5 bases at V and 3 bases at J, with 10 bases in the middle. The length of the CDR3 is 13 residues. Germline loops: CDR1 MNHEY, CDR2 SVGEGT. The CDR3 here is CASSHDMYTEAFF. In nucleotides, the CDR3 is TGTGCCAGCAGTCACGACATGTACACTGAAGCTTTCTTT.

The V call is TRBV5-4, the J call TRBJ2-5; a possible D gene is TRBD1 (5 bases). With 7 bases removed from V and 1 base from J, the gap between germline ends came to 11 bases. The CDR3 length is 13 residues. The V gene's germline CDR1 is SGHNT and CDR2 YYREEE (reference sequence). The CDR3: CASGRDVQETQYF. The CDR3 DNA follows: TGTGCCAGCGGCAGGGATGTCCAAGAGACCCAGTACTTC.

The chain is built from TRBV4-3 and TRBJ1-4; D remains ambiguous. This CDR3 spans 14 amino acids. CDR1 is LGHNA and CDR2 is YSLEER in the germline V gene. The V and J ends lost 0 bases and 11 bases respectively, with 13 bases between them. The CDR3 sequence is CASSQDLETRKLFF. The CDR3 DNA sequence: TGCGCCAGCAGCCAAGATCTAGAGACGCGGAAACTGTTTTTT.

The CDR3 nucleotides are TGTGCCAGCAGCGTAGGTAAGCGGGGGGCGACCTCGAACACCGGGGAGCTGTTTTTT. This translates into CASSVGKRGATSNTGELFF. This chain links TRBV9 with TRBJ2-2; 9 bases are a match to TRBD2. CDR1 and CDR2 from the germline V gene are SGDLS and YYNGEE. The trim removed 0 bases at V and 0 bases at J, leaving 9 bases unmatched. This CDR3 is built from 19 residues.